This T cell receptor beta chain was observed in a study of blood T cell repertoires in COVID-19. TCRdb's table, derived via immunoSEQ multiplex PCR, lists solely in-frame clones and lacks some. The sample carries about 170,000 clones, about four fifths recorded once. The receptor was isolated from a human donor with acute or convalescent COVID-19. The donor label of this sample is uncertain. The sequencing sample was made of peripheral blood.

The DNA of the CDR3 is TGTGCCAGCACCATTGAGGGACAGGTCTATGGCTACACCTTC. This translates into CASTIEGQVYGYTF. The genes are TRBV2 and TRBJ1-2; TRBD1 matches at 8 bases. From germline, CDR1 is SNHLY and CDR2 FYNNEI. V shed 7 bases and J 4 bases; nucleotides not matched to a gene: 8. This CDR3 comprises 14 residues.